The next 13 T cell receptor beta chains were all read from a single sample in a study of graft-versus-host responses after intestinal transplantation. Measured with immunoSEQ multiplex PCR; TCRdb has only the in-frame clones, and not every one. Here the sample spans about 100,000 clones, about 90% being singletons. Antigen specificity for these receptors is unknown. The source was unstimulated CD4+ T cells sorted from spleen or lymph node cells, collected before transplant. The receptor source for this set is a human donor who was the organ donor for an intestinal transplant.

The chain links TRBV6-4 to TRBJ2-3; 13 bases align to TRBD2. Germline V gene lookup returns CDR1 MRHNA and CDR2 SNTAGT. V gave up 6 bases and J gave up 6 bases; unmatched junction bases: 9. This CDR3 contains 16 residues. Here the CDR3 DNA reads TGTGCCAGCAGCCCCGATGGACTAGCGGGGGTTGATACGCAGTATTTT. Protein sequence: CASSPDGLAGVDTQYF.

The J gene is TRBJ2-3, the V gene TRBV5-1, with D perhaps matching TRBD2 (7 bases). Germline CDR1 is SGHRS and CDR2 is YFSETQ. Trimming pared 6 bases from V and 4 bases from J, leaving 15 bases between. The CDR3 has 14 amino acids. As DNA, the CDR3 is TGCGCCAGCATGGGGGGGCAGACCGCAGATACGCAGTATTTT. Translated, it gives CASMGGQTADTQYF.

The CDR3 DNA reads as TGTGCCAGCAGTGAGGAGCACCACTCCTACAATGAGCAGTTCTTC. It translates to CASSEEHHSYNEQFF. V usage is TRBV2 and J usage is TRBJ2-1; D call uncertain. The CDR3 is made up of 15 amino acids. Germline CDR1 is SNHLY and CDR2 is FYNNEI. V was clipped by 3 bases and J by 0 bases, with 9 bases between them.

The CDR3 DNA reads as TGTGCCAGCAGTTATTCTTCGGGGTACTACGAGCAGTACTTC. It encodes CASSYSSGYYEQYF. The gene calls are TRBV27 and TRBJ2-7; maybe TRBD2 (5 bases). The CDR3 is made up of 14 amino acids. Trimming stripped 4 bases from V and 3 bases from J, with 13 bases between. Germline lookup yields CDR1 MNHEY and CDR2 SMNVEV (reference sequence).

This clone was counted a few times. J is TRBJ1-2 and V is TRBV10-2; 8 bases match TRBD1. J gave up 3 bases and V 6 bases, and 3 bases lay outside the gene matches. CDR3 length: 13 residues. Per germline, CDR1 WSHSY and CDR2 SAAADI. CDR3 nucleotide sequence: TGCGCCAGCAGGGAGACAGGGGACTATGGCTACACCTTC. Its translation is CASRETGDYGYTF.

This chain joins TRBV19 and TRBJ1-2; D not resolved. The CDR3 totals 13 residues. CDR1 LNHDA and CDR2 SQIVND come from the germline V gene (reference sequence). V lost 4 bases and J lost 5, with 11 bases in between. The chain's CDR3 is CASSKGTMYGYTF. CDR3 sequence (DNA): TGTGCCAGTAGTAAAGGAACCATGTATGGCTACACCTTC.

The gene calls are TRBV5-1 and TRBJ1-2; 7 bases agree with TRBD1. The germline V gene has CDR1 SGHRS and CDR2 YFSETQ. The CDR3 consists of 15 residues. V dropped 5 bases and J dropped 8; count of bases not matched to a gene: 15. Here the CDR3 reads CASRGTEAFTEGYTF. In DNA, the CDR3 is TGCGCCAGCAGGGGGACAGAAGCTTTTACCGAGGGCTACACCTTC. The entire variable domain, with the rest obtained from reference TRBV5-1 and TRBJ1-2, is as follows: KAGVTQTPRYLIKTRGQQVTLSCSPISGHRSVSWYQQTPGQGLQFLFEYFSETQRNKGNFPGRFSGRQFSNSRSEMNVSTLELGDSALYLCASRGTEAFTEGYTFGSGTRLTVV.

The CDR3 region is CASSLKPGQGTGYTF. The CDR3 nucleotides are TGTGCCAGCAGCTTAAAGCCGGGACAGGGGACGGGCTACACCTTC. The chain joins TRBV7-9 to TRBJ1-2, with 10 positions matching TRBD1. With 2 bases clipped from V and 8 bases from J, the junction kept 8 bases outside the gene matches. Looked up from germline, CDR1 is SEHNR and CDR2 is FQNEAQ (reference sequence). The CDR3 sequence is 15 residues long. The variable domain in full, with the rest retrieved from reference TRBV7-9 and TRBJ1-2, is DTGVSQNPRHKITKRGQNVTFRCDPISEHNRLYWYRQTLGQGPEFLTYFQNEAQLEKSRLLSDRFSAERPKGSFSTLEIQRTEQGDSAMYLCASSLKPGQGTGYTFGSGTRLTVV.

The chain uses TRBV6-1 and TRBJ2-3, with TRBD2 matching over 10 bases. Looked up from germline, CDR1 is MNHNS and CDR2 is SASEGT. V was pared by 10 bases and J by 1 base, with 5 bases of the junction left unmatched. The CDR3 is made up of 14 amino acids. The CDR3 DNA sequence: TGTGCCATACAGCGGGGGGGCCGCACAGATACGCAGTATTTT. Residues: CAIQRGGRTDTQYF.

The rearrangement uses TRBV6-5 and TRBJ2-7; D may be TRBD1 or TRBD2 (5 bases each). CDR1 and CDR2 (germline): MNHEY, SVGAGI. This CDR3 spans 14 amino acids. V was cut by 2 bases and J by 3 bases, with 11 bases left in between. The CDR3: CASSYGDRVYEQYF. The CDR3 nucleotides read TGTGCCAGCAGTTACGGGGACCGAGTCTACGAGCAGTACTTC.

The count of this clone is one. The V and J genes are TRBV6-6 and TRBJ1-2; no clear D gene. Per germline, CDR1 MNHNY and CDR2 SVGAGI (reference sequence). V lost 2 bases and J lost 5, with 9 bases in between. This CDR3 region has 13 residues. Written as DNA, the CDR3 is TGTGCCAGCAGTTACGGCCAGAATTATGGCTACACCTTC. Protein sequence: CASSYGQNYGYTF.

This rearrangement joins TRBV11-2 to TRBJ2-1; no definite D call. Trimming removed 5 bases at V and 2 bases at J, with 10 bases between. The CDR3 covers 14 residues. CDR1 and CDR2 from the germline V gene are SGHAT and FQNNGV. Written as DNA, the CDR3 is TGTGCCAGCAGCAGCAGTGGGGCCTACAATGAGCAGTTCTTC. It specifies CASSSSGAYNEQFF. Supplemented by reference TRBV11-2 and TRBJ2-1, the full variable domain reads EAGVAQSPRYKIIEKRQSVAFWCNPISGHATLYWYQQILGQGPKLLIQFQNNGVVDDSQLPKDRFSAERLKGVDSTLKIQPAKLEDSAVYLCASSSSGAYNEQFFGPGTRLTVL.

The rearrangement uses TRBV6-1 and TRBJ2-2; 9 bases line up with TRBD2. The ends lost 4 bases at V and 1 base at J; junction bases unmatched: 10. The CDR3 is made up of 18 amino acids. Germline CDR1 and CDR2: MNHNS and SASEGT. The CDR3 region has the DNA TGTGCCAGCAGTGGGGTTACTAGCGGGCCCTGGAACACCGGGGAGCTGTTTTTT. The encoded protein is CASSGVTSGPWNTGELFF.